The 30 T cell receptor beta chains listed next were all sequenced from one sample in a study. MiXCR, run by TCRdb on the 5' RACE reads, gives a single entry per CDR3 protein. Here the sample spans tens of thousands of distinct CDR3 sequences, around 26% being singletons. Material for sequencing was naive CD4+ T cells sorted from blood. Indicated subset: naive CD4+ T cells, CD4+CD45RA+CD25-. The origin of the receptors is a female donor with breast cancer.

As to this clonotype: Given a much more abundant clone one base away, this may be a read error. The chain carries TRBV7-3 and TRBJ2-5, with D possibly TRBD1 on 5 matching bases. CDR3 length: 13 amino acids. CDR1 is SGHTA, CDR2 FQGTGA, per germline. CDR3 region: CASSYRSQETQCF. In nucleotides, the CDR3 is TGTGCCAGCAGCTACAGGTCTCAAGAGACCCAGTGCTTC.

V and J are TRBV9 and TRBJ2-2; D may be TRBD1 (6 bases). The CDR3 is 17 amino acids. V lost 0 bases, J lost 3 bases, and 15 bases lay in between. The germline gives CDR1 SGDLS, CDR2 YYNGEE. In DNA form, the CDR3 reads TGTGCCAGCAGCGTAGCTAACGTCGCAGGGGACACCGGGGAGCTGTTTTTT. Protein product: CASSVANVAGDTGELFF.

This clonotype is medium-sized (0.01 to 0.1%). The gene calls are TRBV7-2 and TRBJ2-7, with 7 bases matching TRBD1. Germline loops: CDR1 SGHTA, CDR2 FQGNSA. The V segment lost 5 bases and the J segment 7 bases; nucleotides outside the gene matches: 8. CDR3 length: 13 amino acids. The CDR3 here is CASSRDSLGEQYF. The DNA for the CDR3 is TGTGCCAGCAGCCGGGACAGCCTGGGGGAGCAGTACTTC.

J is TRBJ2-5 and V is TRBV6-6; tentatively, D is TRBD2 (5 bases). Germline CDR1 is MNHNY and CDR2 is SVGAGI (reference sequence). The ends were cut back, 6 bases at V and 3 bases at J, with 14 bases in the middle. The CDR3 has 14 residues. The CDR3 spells CASSRPGIKETQYF. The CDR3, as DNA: TGTGCCAGCAGCCGGCCCGGGATTAAAGAGACCCAGTACTTC.

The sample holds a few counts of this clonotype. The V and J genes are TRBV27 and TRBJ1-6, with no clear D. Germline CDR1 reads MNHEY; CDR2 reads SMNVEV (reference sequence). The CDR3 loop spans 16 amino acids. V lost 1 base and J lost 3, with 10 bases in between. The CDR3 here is CASSLLSSVYNSPLHF. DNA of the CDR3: TGTGCCAGCAGTTTATTATCCAGCGTCTATAATTCACCCCTCCACTTT.

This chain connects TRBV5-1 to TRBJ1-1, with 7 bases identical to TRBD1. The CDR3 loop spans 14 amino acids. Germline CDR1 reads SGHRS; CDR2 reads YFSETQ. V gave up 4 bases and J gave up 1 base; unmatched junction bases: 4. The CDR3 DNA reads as TGCGCCAGCAGCACGGGACAGAGGAACACTGAAGCTTTCTTT. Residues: CASSTGQRNTEAFF.

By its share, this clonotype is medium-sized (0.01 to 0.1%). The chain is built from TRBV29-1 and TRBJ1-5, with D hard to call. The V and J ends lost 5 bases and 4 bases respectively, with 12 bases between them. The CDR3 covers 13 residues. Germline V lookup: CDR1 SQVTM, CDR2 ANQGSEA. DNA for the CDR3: TGCAGCGTTCAGAACTACGGGAATCAGCCCCAGCATTTT. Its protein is CSVQNYGNQPQHF.

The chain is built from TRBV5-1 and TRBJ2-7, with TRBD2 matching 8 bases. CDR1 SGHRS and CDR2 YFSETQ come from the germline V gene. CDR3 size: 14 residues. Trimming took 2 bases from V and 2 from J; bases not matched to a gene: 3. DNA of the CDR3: TGCGCCAGCAGCTTACTAGCGGCGACCTACGAGCAGTACTTC. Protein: CASSLLAATYEQYF.

The CDR3 loop reads CASSPVLDEQFF. The CDR3, as DNA: TGTGCCAGCAGCCCCGTCTTGGATGAGCAGTTCTTC. V usage is TRBV7-9 and J usage is TRBJ2-1; D call uncertain. Germline CDR1 SEHNR, CDR2 FQNEAQ (reference sequence). V lost 5 bases, J lost 8 bases, and 10 bases lay in between. This CDR3 is 12 amino acids long.

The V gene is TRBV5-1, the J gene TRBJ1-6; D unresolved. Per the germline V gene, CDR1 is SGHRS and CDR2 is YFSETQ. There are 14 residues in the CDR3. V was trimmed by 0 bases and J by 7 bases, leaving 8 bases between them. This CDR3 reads CASSLDWENSPLHF. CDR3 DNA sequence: TGCGCCAGCAGCTTGGACTGGGAGAATTCACCCCTCCACTTT. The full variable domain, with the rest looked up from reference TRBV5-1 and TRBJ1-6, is KAGVTQTPRYLIKTRGQQVTLSCSPISGHRSVSWYQQTPGQGLQFLFEYFSETQRNKGNFPGRFSGRQFSNSRSEMNVSTLELGDSALYLCASSLDWENSPLHFGNGTRLTVT.

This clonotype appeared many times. The chain's CDR3 is CASSVGDGDTEAFF. CDR3 DNA sequence: TGCGCCAGCAGCGTGGGGGACGGAGACACTGAAGCTTTCTTT. The chain has TRBV5-1 and TRBJ1-1; tentatively, D is TRBD1 (5 bases). The length of the CDR3 is 14 residues. Germline V lookup: CDR1 SGHRS, CDR2 YFSETQ. Trimming removed 4 bases from V and 3 bases from J, with 13 bases in between.

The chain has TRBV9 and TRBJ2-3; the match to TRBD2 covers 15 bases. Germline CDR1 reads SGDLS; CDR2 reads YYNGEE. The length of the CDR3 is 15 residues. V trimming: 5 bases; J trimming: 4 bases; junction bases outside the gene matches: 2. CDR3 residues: CASRRTSGGADTQYF. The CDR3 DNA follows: TGTGCCAGCAGGAGGACTAGCGGGGGGGCAGATACGCAGTATTTT.

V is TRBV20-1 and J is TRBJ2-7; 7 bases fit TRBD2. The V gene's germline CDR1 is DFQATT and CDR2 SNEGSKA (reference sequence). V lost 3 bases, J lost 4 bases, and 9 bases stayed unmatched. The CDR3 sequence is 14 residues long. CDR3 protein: CSASLRREPYEQYF. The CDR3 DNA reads TGCAGTGCTAGTCTGCGGCGGGAGCCTTACGAGCAGTACTTC.

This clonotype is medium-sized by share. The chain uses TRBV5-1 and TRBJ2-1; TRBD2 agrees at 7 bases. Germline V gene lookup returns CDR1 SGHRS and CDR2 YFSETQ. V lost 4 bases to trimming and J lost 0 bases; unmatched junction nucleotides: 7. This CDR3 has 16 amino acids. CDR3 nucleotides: TGCGCCAGCAGCGGGGGGACTACACCCTCCTACAATGAGCAGTTCTTC. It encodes CASSGGTTPSYNEQFF.

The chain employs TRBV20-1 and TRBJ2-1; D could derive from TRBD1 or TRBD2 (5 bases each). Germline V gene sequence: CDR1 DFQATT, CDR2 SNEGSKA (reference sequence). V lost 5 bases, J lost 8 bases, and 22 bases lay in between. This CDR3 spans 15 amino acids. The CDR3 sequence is CSAPRPNPGDDEQFF. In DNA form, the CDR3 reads TGCAGTGCTCCTCGGCCAAACCCCGGGGACGATGAGCAGTTCTTC.

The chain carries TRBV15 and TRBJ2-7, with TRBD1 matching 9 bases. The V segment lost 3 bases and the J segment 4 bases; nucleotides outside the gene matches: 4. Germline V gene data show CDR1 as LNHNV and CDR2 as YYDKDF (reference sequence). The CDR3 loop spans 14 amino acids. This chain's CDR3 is CATSSGDREYEQYF. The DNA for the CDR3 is TGTGCCACCAGCAGTGGGGACAGGGAGTACGAGCAGTACTTC.

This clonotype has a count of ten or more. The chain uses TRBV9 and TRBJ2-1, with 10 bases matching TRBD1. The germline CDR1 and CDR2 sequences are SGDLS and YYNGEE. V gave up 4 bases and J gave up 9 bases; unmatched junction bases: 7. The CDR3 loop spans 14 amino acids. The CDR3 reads CASSSGTGVGEQFF. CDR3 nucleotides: TGTGCCAGCAGCTCCGGGACAGGGGTCGGTGAGCAGTTCTTC.

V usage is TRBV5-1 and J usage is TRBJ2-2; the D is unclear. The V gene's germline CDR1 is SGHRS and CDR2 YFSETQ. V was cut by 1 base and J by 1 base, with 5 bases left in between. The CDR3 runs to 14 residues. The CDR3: CASSLRMNTGELFF. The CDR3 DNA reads TGCGCCAGCAGCTTGCGGATGAACACCGGGGAGCTGTTTTTT.

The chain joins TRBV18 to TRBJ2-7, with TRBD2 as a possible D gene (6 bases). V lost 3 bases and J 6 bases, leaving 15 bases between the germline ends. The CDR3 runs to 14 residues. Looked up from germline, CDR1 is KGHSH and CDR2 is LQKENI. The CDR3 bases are TGTGCCAGCTCACCGCGGGAAGGGGCGAGCGAGCAGTACTTC. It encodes CASSPREGASEQYF.

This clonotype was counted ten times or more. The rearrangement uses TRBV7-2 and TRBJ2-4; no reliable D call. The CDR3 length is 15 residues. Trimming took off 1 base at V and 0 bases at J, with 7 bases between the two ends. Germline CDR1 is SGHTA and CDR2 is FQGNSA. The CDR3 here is CASSLGGAAKNIQYF. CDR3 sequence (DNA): TGTGCCAGCAGCTTAGGAGGCGCAGCCAAAAACATTCAGTACTTC.

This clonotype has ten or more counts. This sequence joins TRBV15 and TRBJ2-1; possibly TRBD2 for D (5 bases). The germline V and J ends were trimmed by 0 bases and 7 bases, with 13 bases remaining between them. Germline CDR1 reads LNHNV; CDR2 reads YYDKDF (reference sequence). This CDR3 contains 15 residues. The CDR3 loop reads CATSRDHPSRNEQFF. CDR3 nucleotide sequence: TGTGCCACCAGCAGAGATCACCCTAGCCGTAATGAGCAGTTCTTC. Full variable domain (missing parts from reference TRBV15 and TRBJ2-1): DAMVIQNPRYQVTQFGKPVTLSCSQTLNHNVMYWYQQKSSQAPKLLFHYYDKDFNNEADTPDNFQSRRPNTSFCFLDIRSPGLGDTAMYLCATSRDHPSRNEQFFGPGTRLTVL.

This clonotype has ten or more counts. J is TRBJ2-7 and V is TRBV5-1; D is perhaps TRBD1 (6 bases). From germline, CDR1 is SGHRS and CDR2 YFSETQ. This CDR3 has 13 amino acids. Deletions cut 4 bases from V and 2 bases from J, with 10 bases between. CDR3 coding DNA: TGCGCCAGCAGCGCCTGGACAGCCTACGAGCAGTACTTC. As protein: CASSAWTAYEQYF.

This CDR3 is CASPAGPNYNEQFF. The CDR3 DNA follows: TGCGCCAGCCCAGCGGGGCCGAACTACAATGAGCAGTTCTTC. The chain carries TRBV5-1 and TRBJ2-1; 7 bases fit TRBD2. This CDR3 contains 14 residues. Unmatched junction bases numbered 7, after V lost 7 bases and J lost 3 bases. Looked up from germline, CDR1 is SGHRS and CDR2 is YFSETQ.

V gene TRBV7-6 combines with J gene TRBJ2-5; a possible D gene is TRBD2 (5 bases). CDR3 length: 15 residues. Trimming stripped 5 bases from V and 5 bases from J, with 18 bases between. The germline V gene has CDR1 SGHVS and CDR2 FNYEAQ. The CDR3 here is CASSRPGAERETQYF. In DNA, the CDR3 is TGTGCCAGCAGCCGGCCCGGAGCGGAAAGGGAGACCCAGTACTTC.

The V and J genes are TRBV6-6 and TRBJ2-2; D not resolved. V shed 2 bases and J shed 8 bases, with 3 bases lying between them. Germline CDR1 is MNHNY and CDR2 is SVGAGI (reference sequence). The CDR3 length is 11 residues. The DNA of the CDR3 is TGTGCCAGCAGTTACGCGGGGGAGCTGTTTTTT. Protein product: CASSYAGELFF.

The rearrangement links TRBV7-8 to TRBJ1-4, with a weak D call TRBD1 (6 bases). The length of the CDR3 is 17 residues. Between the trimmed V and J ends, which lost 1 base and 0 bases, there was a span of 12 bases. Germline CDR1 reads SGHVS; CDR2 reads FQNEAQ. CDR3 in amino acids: CASSLVGGRATNEKLFF. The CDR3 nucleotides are TGTGCCAGCAGCTTAGTGGGGGGGCGGGCAACTAATGAAAAACTGTTTTTT.

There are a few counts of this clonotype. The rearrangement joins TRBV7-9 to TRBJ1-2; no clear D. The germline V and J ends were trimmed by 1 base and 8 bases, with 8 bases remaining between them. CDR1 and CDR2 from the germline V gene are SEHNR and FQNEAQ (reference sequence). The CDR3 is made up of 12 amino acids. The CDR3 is CASSLDVSGYTF. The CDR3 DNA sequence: TGTGCCAGCAGCTTAGATGTGAGCGGCTACACCTTC.

As DNA, the CDR3 is TGTGCCAGCAGTTTCCGCTCAGGCTATGGCTACACCTTC. Translating it yields CASSFRSGYGYTF. The chain joins TRBV28 to TRBJ1-2, with D unclear. There are 13 residues in the CDR3. V was trimmed by 3 bases and J by 4 bases, leaving 9 bases between them. Germline-derived CDR1 and CDR2 are MDHEN and SYDVKM.

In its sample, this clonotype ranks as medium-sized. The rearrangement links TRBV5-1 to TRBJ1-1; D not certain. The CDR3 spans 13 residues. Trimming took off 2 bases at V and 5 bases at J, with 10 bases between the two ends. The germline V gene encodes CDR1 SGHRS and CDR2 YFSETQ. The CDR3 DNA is TGCGCCAGCAGCTTCGCGGGGATGACTGAAGCTTTCTTT. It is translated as CASSFAGMTEAFF.

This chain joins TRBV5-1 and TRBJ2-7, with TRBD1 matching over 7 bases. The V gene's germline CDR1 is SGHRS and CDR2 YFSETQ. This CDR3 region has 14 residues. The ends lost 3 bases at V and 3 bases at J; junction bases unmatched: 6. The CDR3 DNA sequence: TGCGCCAGCAGCTCATTCCCAGGGGGCTACGAGCAGTACTTC. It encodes CASSSFPGGYEQYF.